This TCR beta chain is drawn from a study of T cell responses to AZD1222 COVID-19 vaccine. Study-level findings and limits: Clonal diversity may have been underestimated, and the donors were mostly white British, with more females than males.

Assay used: immunoSEQ multiplex PCR; TCRdb lists only in-frame clones, some missing. The table has fewer than 200,000 clones, 70% to 90% seen once. With respect to this clone: The target antigen is unknown.

This sequence was found in an adult in good health. The sequences come from peripheral blood, collected on day 0 of AZD1222 vaccination.

CDR3 DNA: TGTGCCAGCAGTTGGGGGACAGGAGACACAGATACGCAGTATTTT. Translation: CASSWGTGDTDTQYF. The chain links TRBV5-6 to TRBJ2-3; TRBD1 agrees at 8 bases. The germline V gene encodes CDR1 SGHDT and CDR2 YYEEEE. V lost 5 bases and J lost 2; bases outside the gene matches: 7. The CDR3 spans 15 residues.